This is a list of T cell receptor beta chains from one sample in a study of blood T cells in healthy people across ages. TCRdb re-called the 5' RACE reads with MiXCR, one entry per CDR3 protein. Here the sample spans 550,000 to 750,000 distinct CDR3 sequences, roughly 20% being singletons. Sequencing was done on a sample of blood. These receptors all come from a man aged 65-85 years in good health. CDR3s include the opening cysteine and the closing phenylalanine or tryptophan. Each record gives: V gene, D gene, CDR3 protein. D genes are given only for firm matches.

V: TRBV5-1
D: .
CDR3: CASSTGRGNEKLFF

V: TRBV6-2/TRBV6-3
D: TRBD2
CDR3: CASSYSGGTISPNEQFF

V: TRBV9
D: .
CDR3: CASSPLGFGYTF

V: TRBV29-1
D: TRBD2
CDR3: CSVRNERTSARHEQYF

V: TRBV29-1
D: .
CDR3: CSVEEPRDTEAFF

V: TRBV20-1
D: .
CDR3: CSARDGGGKAFF

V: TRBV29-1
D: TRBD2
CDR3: CSVERLASYNEQFF

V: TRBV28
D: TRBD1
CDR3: CASSQGVLANEKLFF

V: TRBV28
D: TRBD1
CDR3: CASSLPGQGQETQYF

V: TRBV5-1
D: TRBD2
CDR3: CASSWGLADNTGELFF

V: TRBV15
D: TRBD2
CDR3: CATSPSGKDTQYF

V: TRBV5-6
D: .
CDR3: CEAGPQETQYF

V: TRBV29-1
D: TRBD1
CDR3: CSVGSGQANTGELFF

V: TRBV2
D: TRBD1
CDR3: CASSDLTGGGDTQYF

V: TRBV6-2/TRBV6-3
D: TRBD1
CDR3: CASSYTGTGRETQYF

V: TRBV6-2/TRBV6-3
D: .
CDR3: CATQDGGARGNEQYF

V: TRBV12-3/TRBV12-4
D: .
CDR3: CASGGGSTALNEQYF

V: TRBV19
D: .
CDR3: CASSINFGGRNQPQHF

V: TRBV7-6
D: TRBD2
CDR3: CASSLYLAGPSDQGTQYF

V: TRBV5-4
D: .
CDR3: CASSLRRDYGYTF

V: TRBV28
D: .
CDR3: CASSWSRETQYF

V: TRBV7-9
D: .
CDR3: CASSPPIRQSSGNTIYF

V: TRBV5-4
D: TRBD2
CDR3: CASSFGTSGSSTDTQYF

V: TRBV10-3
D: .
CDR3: CAIRDPGVTDTQYF

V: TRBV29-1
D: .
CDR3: CSVEDPLRTGELFF

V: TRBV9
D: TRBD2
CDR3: CASSANSLAGTDTQYF

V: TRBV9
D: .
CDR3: CASSVQGRATGELFF

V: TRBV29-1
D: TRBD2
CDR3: CSVVPSGNTGELFF

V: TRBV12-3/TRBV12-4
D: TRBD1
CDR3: CASNRQGWEQFF

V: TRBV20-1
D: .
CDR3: CSARDGSGRSYEQYF

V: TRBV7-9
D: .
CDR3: CASSPQISYNEQFF

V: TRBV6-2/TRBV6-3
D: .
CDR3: CASSSDNSYEQYF

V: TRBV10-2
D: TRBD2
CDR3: CASTSGRYNEQFF

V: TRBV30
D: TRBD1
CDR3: CAWKQGAGANVLTF

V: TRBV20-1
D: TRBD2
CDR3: CSASSGWYQETQYF

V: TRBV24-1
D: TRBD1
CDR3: CATSNPTGAEETQYF

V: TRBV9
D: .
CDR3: CASSIGPSQSNEQFF

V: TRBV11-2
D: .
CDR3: CASSLERSWVEQFF

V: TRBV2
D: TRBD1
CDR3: CASRAWTGSTDTQYF

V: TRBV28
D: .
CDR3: CASSLRPGYSNQPQHF

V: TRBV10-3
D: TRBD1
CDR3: CAISGSGTGGEYEQYF

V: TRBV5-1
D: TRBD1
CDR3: CASSPGTGGNEQFF

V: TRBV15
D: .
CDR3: CATSRDRVIIRNEQFF

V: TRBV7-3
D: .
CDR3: CASSQTGSGEKLFF

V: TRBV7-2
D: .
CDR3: CASSLEPRGQETQYF

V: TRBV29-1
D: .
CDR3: CSVGGGRDLGEQYF

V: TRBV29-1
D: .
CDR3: CSVRTVANTGELFF

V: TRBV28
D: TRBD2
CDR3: CASRLRGGTYEQYF

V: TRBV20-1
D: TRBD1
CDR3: CSAPGGWVERLFF

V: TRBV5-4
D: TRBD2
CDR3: CASSLNRGRAGELFF

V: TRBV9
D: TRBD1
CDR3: CASSVPDTGVATEAFF

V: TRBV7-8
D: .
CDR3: CASSLGDWGSETQYF

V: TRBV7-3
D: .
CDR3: CASSLLGGGTQYF

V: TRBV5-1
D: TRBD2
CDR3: CASSSRVAGGQETQYF

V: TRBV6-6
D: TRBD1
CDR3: CASSYTGENTEAFF